Detailed here is one T cell receptor beta chain. Its antigen is not identified. Via MiXCR, TCRdb re-called the 5' RACE reads, giving one row per CDR3 protein. Here the sample spans 80,000 to 95,000 distinct CDR3 sequences, 12% to 15% being singletons. The CDR3 spans 15 residues. V lost 1 base to trimming and J lost 2 bases, with 10 bases between them. The record originates from a study of early T cells in non-severe SARS-CoV-2 infection. Overall study: Sequenced bulk RNA came from whole blood that was unsorted, and chains were unpaired.

Study conclusions and caveats: In VDJdb matching, anti-spike CD8 responses were favored while private and CD4 specificities went missing.

Sequenced sample: whole blood. V and J are TRBV12-3 or TRBV12-4 and TRBJ2-3; maybe TRBD2 (6 bases). The sequence derives from an adult who was a healthcare worker with PCR-confirmed SARS-CoV-2 infection or an uninfected control (not recorded which). The CDR3 protein is CASSLGGGTTDTQYF. The CDR3 bases are TGTGCCAGCAGTTTAGGTGGGGGGACCACAGATACGCAGTATTTT.